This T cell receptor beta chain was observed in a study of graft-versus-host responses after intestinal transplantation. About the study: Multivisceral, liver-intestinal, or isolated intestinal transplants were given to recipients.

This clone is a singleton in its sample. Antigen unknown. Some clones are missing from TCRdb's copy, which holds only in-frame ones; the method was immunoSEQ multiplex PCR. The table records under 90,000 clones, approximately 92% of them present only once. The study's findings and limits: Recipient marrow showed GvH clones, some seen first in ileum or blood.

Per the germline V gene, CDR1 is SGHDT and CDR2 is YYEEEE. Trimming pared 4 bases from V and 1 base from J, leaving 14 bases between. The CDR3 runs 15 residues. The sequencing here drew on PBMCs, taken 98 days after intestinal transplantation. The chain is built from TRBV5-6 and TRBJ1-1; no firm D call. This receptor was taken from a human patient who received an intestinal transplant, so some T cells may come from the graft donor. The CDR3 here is CASSTPDLRNTEAFF. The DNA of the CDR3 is TGTGCCAGCAGCACCCCAGACCTAAGGAACACTGAAGCTTTCTTT. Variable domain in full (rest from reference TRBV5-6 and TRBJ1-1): DAGVTQSPTHLIKTRGQQVTLRCSPKSGHDTVSWYQQALGQGPQFIFQYYEEEERQRGNFPDRFSGHQFPNYSSELNVNALLLGDSALYLCASSTPDLRNTEAFFGQGTRLTVV.